This is a list of T cell receptor beta chains from one sample in a study of cytomegalovirus exposure and HLA in healthy donors. The repertoire was sequenced with immunoSEQ multiplex PCR; TCRdb's copy has only in-frame clones and lacks some. The table lists 100,000 or so clones, 87% of them singletons. Specimen: PBMCs. These receptors were obtained from a man between 18 and 29 years old in good health and CMV-seropositive. CDR3s include the opening cysteine and the closing phenylalanine or tryptophan. D genes are given only for firm matches. The size entry is marked missing in some rows and otherwise reads once, few, many or a size class.

NA,TRBJ1-2,TRBV7-3,15,NA,TGTGCCAGCAGCTTAAACAATAAGATTAACTATGGCTACACCTTC,CASSLNNKINYGYTF
NA,TRBJ2-7,TRBV19,15,NA,TGTGCCAGTAGTGTTCAAACAGGGTCGGCCTACGAGCAGTACTTC,CASSVQTGSAYEQYF
NA,TRBJ2-5,TRBV18,16,TRBD1,TGTGCCAGCTCACCGACCGGGACAGGGGCGCAAGAGACCCAGTACTTC,CASSPTGTGAQETQYF
NA,TRBJ2-7,TRBV7-9,15,NA,TGTGCCAGCAGCTTAGTAGGTAGGAGCTCCTACGAGCAGTACTTC,CASSLVGRSSYEQYF
NA,TRBJ2-1,TRBV20-1,10,NA,TGCAGCATACACTACAATGAGCAGTTCTTC,CSIHYNEQFF
NA,TRBJ1-1,TRBV7-2,14,NA,TGTGCCAGCAGCACAATCGGGGGTACGGGGGAGGCTTTCTTT,CASSTIGGTGEAFF
many,TRBJ1-5,TRBV6-6,14,TRBD1,TGTGCCAGCAGAACAGGACAGGGCCATCAGCCCCAGCATTTT,CASRTGQGHQPQHF
few,TRBJ1-6,TRBV5-1,16,TRBD1,TGCGCCAGCAGCTTGGGCCAGGGGGCTTCTTATTCACCCCTCCACTTT,CASSLGQGASYSPLHF
NA,TRBJ1-4,TRBV9,15,NA,TGTGCCAGCAGCCCAACGGAGGGGACTAATGAAAAACTGTTTTTT,CASSPTEGTNEKLFF
NA,TRBJ2-7,TRBV14,14,NA,TGTGCCAGCAGCCAAGGGCTTCAGGGCTACGAGCAGTACTTC,CASSQGLQGYEQYF
NA,TRBJ2-1,TRBV9,16,TRBD2,TGTGCCAGCAGCGTAGTCAGTCTAGCGGGAGACAATGAGCAGTTCTTC,CASSVVSLAGDNEQFF
NA,TRBJ1-1,TRBV10-2,13,TRBD1,TGCGCCAGCAGCCACGACAGGGACACTGAAGCTTTCTTT,CASSHDRDTEAFF
NA,TRBJ2-5,TRBV27,15,NA,TGTGCCAGCAGTTTAACCCCCGACAGACAAGAGACCCAGTACTTC,CASSLTPDRQETQYF
NA,TRBJ1-1,TRBV9,13,NA,TGTGCCAGCAGCGTAGGGGGCCTCACTGAAGCTTTCTTT,CASSVGGLTEAFF
NA,TRBJ2-7,TRBV19,16,TRBD1,TGTGCCAGCCAAGGACAGGGCGAAAGGGGATTTTACGAGCAGTACTTC,CASQGQGERGFYEQYF
NA,TRBJ2-7,TRBV7-2,15,TRBD2,TGTGCCAGCAGCCCTACTAGCGGGGTTGTGAGCGAGCAGTACTTC,CASSPTSGVVSEQYF
NA,TRBJ2-6,TRBV5-4,15,NA,TGTGCCAGCAGCTTCCGGGAATCTGGGGCCAACGTCCTGACTTTC,CASSFRESGANVLTF
NA,TRBJ2-3,TRBV5-4,13,NA,TGTGCCAGCAGCTTGGAGGGGGTGAATACGCAGTATTTT,CASSLEGVNTQYF
NA,TRBJ1-2,TRBV15,14,NA,TGTGCCACCAGCAGATCGGGGACCGGGAGCGGCTACACCTTC,CATSRSGTGSGYTF
NA,TRBJ2-7,TRBV28,16,NA,TGTGCCAGCAGTTTACCTGACAGGCTGAAATCCTACGAGCAGTACTTC,CASSLPDRLKSYEQYF
NA,TRBJ2-5,TRBV2,12,NA,TGTGCCAGCAGGGAGACGCGTGGGACCCAGTACTTC,CASRETRGTQYF
NA,TRBJ1-3,TRBV28,16,NA,TGTGCCAGCAGTTTGTCAAAAGCTAGCTCTGGAAACACCATATATTTT,CASSLSKASSGNTIYF
NA,TRBJ2-7,TRBV4-3,16,TRBD1,TGCGCCAGCAGCCAAGATCGGACAGGGACCTTCGGCGAGCAGTACTTC,CASSQDRTGTFGEQYF
NA,TRBJ2-1,TRBV19,14,TRBD1,TGTGCCAGTAGCTGGGACAGGGTAGGAGATGAGCAGTTCTTC,CASSWDRVGDEQFF
NA,TRBJ2-1,TRBV19,14,TRBD1,TGTGCCAGTAGTGCGGACAGGGGAGGAAATGAGCAGTTCTTC,CASSADRGGNEQFF
NA,TRBJ2-7,TRBV19,12,NA,TGTGCCAGTAGTAGTTTTTCTTACGAGCAGTACTTC,CASSSFSYEQYF
NA,TRBJ2-2,TRBV9,15,NA,TGTGCCAGCAGCGCCCCGGGAGAAAGGTCCGGGGAGCTGTTTTTT,CASSAPGERSGELFF
many,TRBJ1-3,TRBV9,16,NA,TGTGCCAGCAGCGTAGGTGAAGCGCACTCTGGAAACACCATATATTTT,CASSVGEAHSGNTIYF
NA,TRBJ1-1,TRBV7-9,15,NA,TGTGCCAGCAGCTTAGAATCAGGACAGAACACTGAAGCTTTCTTT,CASSLESGQNTEAFF
NA,TRBJ1-2,TRBV5-1,14,NA,TGCGCCAGCAGCTTGCCAGGGGAAAACTATGGCTACACCTTC,CASSLPGENYGYTF
few,TRBJ2-7,TRBV28,14,TRBD2,TGTGCCAGCAGTCCGACTAGCGGGAGCTACGAGCAGTACTTC,CASSPTSGSYEQYF
NA,TRBJ2-7,TRBV2,11,NA,TGTGCCATTTACAGGGAATACGAGCAGTACTTC,CAIYREYEQYF
once,TRBJ2-1,TRBV27,17,TRBD2,TGTGCCAGCAGTTTACTTACTAGCGGGGGGACCTACAATGAGCAGTTCTTC,CASSLLTSGGTYNEQFF
NA,TRBJ2-3,TRBV29-1,13,NA,TGCAGCGTTACGGACACCTACACAGATACGCAGTATTTT,CSVTDTYTDTQYF
NA,TRBJ2-3,TRBV7-2,12,NA,TGTGCCAGCAGCTTATTGAGAGATACGCAGTATTTT,CASSLLRDTQYF
NA,TRBJ1-1,TRBV19,14,NA,TGTGCCAGTAGTCTACAGGTTCCGAACACTGAAGCTTTCTTT,CASSLQVPNTEAFF
NA,TRBJ2-1,TRBV9,15,NA,TGTGCCAGCAGCGTTTATGTAAGCACCTACAATGAGCAGTTCTTC,CASSVYVSTYNEQFF
NA,TRBJ2-7,TRBV2,13,NA,TGTGCCAGCAGTGAATCAGGGTCGCACGAGCAGTACTTC,CASSESGSHEQYF
NA,TRBJ2-5,TRBV10-3,9,NA,TGTGCCATCAGGGGGCCCCAGTACTTC,CAIRGPQYF
NA,TRBJ2-2,TRBV7-3,13,NA,TGTGCCAGCAGCTTACAGGGAGGCGGGGAGCTGTTTTTT,CASSLQGGGELFF
NA,TRBJ1-6,TRBV7-3,15,TRBD1,TGTGCCAGCAGCTTCCGACAGGGGAATAATTCACCCCTCCACTTT,CASSFRQGNNSPLHF
NA,TRBJ1-2,TRBV13,15,TRBD1,TGTGCCAGCAGCGCGTCAGGGGGGAGAATCTATGGCTACACCTTC,CASSASGGRIYGYTF
NA,TRBJ2-3,TRBV7-3,16,TRBD2,TGTGCCAGCAGCTTAATGGCGGGGGGGAACACAGATACGCAGTATTTT,CASSLMAGGNTDTQYF
once,TRBJ1-2,TRBV27,15,TRBD1,TGTGCCAGCAGTTCCCCCAGGACAGGGGACTATGGCTACACCTTC,CASSSPRTGDYGYTF
NA,TRBJ2-7,TRBV6-5,15,TRBD2,TGTGCCAGCAGTTACAGCGGGGGCGCGTCCTACGAGCAGTACTTC,CASSYSGGASYEQYF
NA,TRBJ1-6,TRBV11-1,13,NA,TGTGCCAGCAGTCAAACAGGTTTACTGCCCCTCCACTTT,CASSQTGLLPLHF
NA,TRBJ1-1,TRBV4-1,17,TRBD1,TGCGCCAGCAGCCAGGGGACAGGGGGCTTTGGGAACACTGAAGCTTTCTTT,CASSQGTGGFGNTEAFF
NA,TRBJ2-2,TRBV19,14,NA,TGTGCCAGTAGTATGATCCAGTACACCGGGGAGCTGTTTTTT,CASSMIQYTGELFF
NA,TRBJ1-1,TRBV10-3,15,TRBD1,TGTGCCATCAGTGATTCACAGGGGGGGGACACTGAAGCTTTCTTT,CAISDSQGGDTEAFF
NA,TRBJ1-2,TRBV6-6,14,NA,TGTGCCAGCAGTCCAATGACGGGTCTCTATGGCTACACCTTC,CASSPMTGLYGYTF
once,TRBJ2-1,TRBV7-3,13,NA,TGTGCCAGCAGCTTGGGCTTGAACAATGAGCAGTTCTTC,CASSLGLNNEQFF